The 30 T cell receptor beta chains in this list originate from one sample, sequenced in a study of blood T cell repertoires in COVID-19. Produced via immunoSEQ multiplex PCR; TCRdb's table is partial and in-frame only. The sample records roughly 230,000 clones, about 85% being singletons. The sequencing sample was made of peripheral blood. The receptors were gathered from a man aged 35 to 55 with acute or convalescent COVID-19.

Points on this clone: In the same sample, other DNA sequences code for this CDR3. The chain joins TRBV11-2 to TRBJ1-2, with a tentative D call TRBD1 (6 bases). Trimming cost V 5 bases and J 2 bases, with 9 bases left between them. This CDR3 has 13 residues. The germline CDR1 and CDR2 sequences are SGHAT and FQNNGV. The CDR3: CASSPGQNYGYTF. The CDR3 DNA reads TGTGCCAGCAGCCCTGGACAGAACTATGGCTACACCTTC.

V and J are TRBV9 and TRBJ2-2; tentative D call: TRBD2 (6 bases). This CDR3 region has 17 residues. The germline CDR1 and CDR2 sequences are SGDLS and YYNGEE. The ends were cut back, 1 base at V and 6 bases at J, with 19 bases in the middle. The CDR3 nucleotides read TGTGCCAGCAGCGTAAGGGCGGGAAGCCAAGGGCCCGGGGAGCTGTTTTTT. Translated, it gives CASSVRAGSQGPGELFF.

This clone was picked up one time. CDR3 DNA: TGTGCCAGCAGTTTCCCCGGACAGTACAATGAGCAGTTCTTC. It is translated as CASSFPGQYNEQFF. This chain connects TRBV28 to TRBJ2-1, with D possibly matching TRBD1 (6 bases). The CDR3 spans 14 residues. Germline V gene data show CDR1 as MDHEN and CDR2 as SYDVKM. V was shortened by 3 bases and J by 4 bases, with 10 bases between the two germline ends.

The V gene is TRBV9, the J gene TRBJ1-1; 8 bases map to TRBD1. Germline lookup yields CDR1 SGDLS and CDR2 YYNGEE. Trimming cost V 3 bases and J 7 bases; bases outside gene matches: 2. The CDR3 length is 12 residues. DNA of the CDR3: TGTGCCAGCAGCGGAGACAGGGGTGAAGCTTTCTTT. It yields the protein CASSGDRGEAFF.

The chain couples TRBV20-1 to TRBJ2-5; D uncertain. Germline assignment: CDR1 DFQATT and CDR2 SNEGSKA (reference sequence). This CDR3 is 10 amino acids long. V was trimmed by 6 bases and J by 7 bases, leaving 9 bases between them. The CDR3: CSATSGTQYF. CDR3 DNA: TGCAGTGCCACATCGGGGACCCAGTACTTC.

This clone has only one observation. In DNA form, the CDR3 reads TGCAGTGCTAGAGGAGGGATTGAAGCTTTCTTT. It translates to CSARGGIEAFF. The V call is TRBV20-1, the J call TRBJ1-1; no firm D call. The germline gives CDR1 DFQATT, CDR2 SNEGSKA (reference sequence). The CDR3 extends over 11 amino acids. Trimming stripped 1 base from V and 7 bases from J, with 7 bases between.

The chain carries TRBV14 and TRBJ1-3, with TRBD1 identical over 7 bases. The J segment lost 4 bases and the V segment lost 2 bases, leaving 2 bases of the junction unmatched. In germline, CDR1 is SGHDN, CDR2 FVKESK. The CDR3 is 14 amino acids. CDR3 DNA sequence: TGTGCCAGCAGCCAAATACAGGGGGGAAACACCATATATTTT. Translated: CASSQIQGGNTIYF.

This clone was seen once. The V gene is TRBV4-1, the J gene TRBJ2-7; 10 nucleotides match TRBD2. There are 15 residues in the CDR3. The junction had 1 base not matched to a gene; V was cut back by 0 bases and J by 2 bases. The V gene's germline CDR1 is MGHRA and CDR2 YSYEKL. This CDR3 is CASSQELAGAYEQYF. Here the CDR3 DNA reads TGCGCCAGCAGCCAAGAGCTAGCGGGGGCCTACGAGCAGTACTTC.

The chain combines TRBV6-2 or TRBV6-3 with TRBJ1-1, with D maybe TRBD1 (5 bases). Trimming removed 1 base at V and 1 base at J, with 16 bases between. This CDR3 contains 17 residues. In germline, CDR1 is MNHEY, CDR2 SVGEGT. The CDR3 sequence is CASSYFVGGTPNTEAFF. The CDR3 bases are TGTGCCAGCAGTTACTTTGTCGGGGGGACCCCGAACACTGAAGCTTTCTTT.

The V gene is TRBV6-5, the J gene TRBJ2-6; D remains ambiguous. The CDR3 is 14 amino acids. The V gene's germline CDR1 is MNHEY and CDR2 SVGAGI. Trimming removed 4 bases from V and 2 bases from J, with 6 bases in between. CDR3 amino acids: CASSSNTGANVLTF. The CDR3 DNA is TGTGCCAGCAGTTCTAATACTGGGGCCAACGTCCTGACTTTC.

The genes are TRBV7-2 and TRBJ1-3, with 7 nucleotides matching TRBD1. This CDR3 comprises 14 residues. Germline values: CDR1 SGHTA, CDR2 FQGNSA. V shed 5 bases and J 8 bases; nucleotides not matched to a gene: 9. CDR3 amino acids: CASSTRQGGDTIYF. The CDR3 region has the DNA TGTGCCAGCAGCACCCGACAGGGCGGCGACACCATATATTTT.

This clone was counted a single time. V is TRBV18 and J is TRBJ2-3; D not certain. CDR3 length equals 15 residues. Germline assignment: CDR1 KGHSH and CDR2 LQKENI. V gave up 3 bases and J gave up 1 base, with 11 bases separating them. DNA of the CDR3: TGTGCCAGCTCACCTTACATGGTTGGCACAGATACGCAGTATTTT. This translates into CASSPYMVGTDTQYF.

The CDR3 nucleotides read TGTGCCAGCTCAGCGGACCTAGCGACGCAGTATTTT. This codes for CASSADLATQYF. V and J are TRBV18 and TRBJ2-3; D perhaps matches TRBD2 (6 bases). There are 12 residues in the CDR3. Germline V gene lookup returns CDR1 KGHSH and CDR2 LQKENI. The V end was cut by 5 bases, the J end by 9 bases, with 12 bases between.

The rearrangement joins TRBV3-1 (or the pseudogene TRBV3-2) to TRBJ2-7, with 7 bases aligning to TRBD2. CDR1 is LGHDT and CDR2 is YNNKEL in the germline V gene (reference sequence). This CDR3 contains 15 residues. V gave up 5 bases and J gave up 0 bases; unmatched junction bases: 7. The CDR3 is CASSLGLSSSYEQYF. DNA of the CDR3: TGTGCCAGCAGCTTGGGACTATCGAGCTCCTACGAGCAGTACTTC.

The gene calls are TRBV6-6 and TRBJ1-1; 8 nucleotides align to TRBD1. The V and J ends lost 5 bases and 3 bases, in that order; junction bases with no gene match: 5. The germline CDR1 and CDR2 sequences are MNHNY and SVGAGI (reference sequence). The CDR3 loop spans 14 amino acids. CDR3 amino acids: CASSRDRIYTEAFF. The CDR3 bases are TGTGCCAGCAGTCGGGACAGGATTTACACTGAAGCTTTCTTT.

The CDR3, as DNA: TGTGCCACCAGTGAAGTTTGGGCGATACAGAACACTGAAGCTTTCTTT. This encodes CATSEVWAIQNTEAFF. The chain carries TRBV24-1 and TRBJ1-1; D is undetermined. Germline V gives CDR1 KGHDR, CDR2 SFDVKD. Trimming pared 4 bases from V and 1 base from J, leaving 15 bases between. CDR3 size: 16 residues.

The CDR3 sequence: CASSGSGEYADTQYF. CDR3 coding DNA: TGCGCCAGCAGTGGGTCAGGGGAATACGCAGATACGCAGTATTTT. V and J are TRBV10-1 and TRBJ2-3, with D tentatively TRBD1 (6 bases). Looked up from germline, CDR1 is WNHNN and CDR2 is SYGVQD (reference sequence). The V and J ends lost 4 bases and 4 bases respectively, with 15 bases between them. CDR3 length: 15 amino acids.

The chain recombines TRBV18 with TRBJ2-6, with D unresolved. The CDR3 covers 15 residues. Germline V gene data show CDR1 as KGHSH and CDR2 as LQKENI. The V gene lost 3 bases and the J gene lost 0 bases, with 6 bases spanning the gap. The CDR3 loop reads CASSPVSSGANVLTF. For the CDR3, the DNA is TGTGCCAGCTCACCGGTGAGCTCTGGGGCCAACGTCCTGACTTTC.

The chain's CDR3 is CASRGQLLYNGYTF. The CDR3 DNA follows: TGTGCCAGCAGGGGACAGTTACTTTATAATGGCTACACCTTC. The rearrangement joins TRBV27 to TRBJ1-2; 7 bases line up with TRBD1. CDR1 is MNHEY, CDR2 SMNVEV, per germline (reference sequence). The V segment lost 6 bases and the J segment 6 bases; nucleotides outside the gene matches: 10. This CDR3 contains 14 residues.

This rearrangement joins TRBV7-9 to TRBJ1-1; D is perhaps TRBD1 (5 bases). V dropped 5 bases and J dropped 0 bases, with 10 bases sitting between them. Germline V gives CDR1 SEHNR, CDR2 FQNEAQ (reference sequence). CDR3 length: 14 residues. DNA for the CDR3: TGTGCCAGCAGCCAGCAGGGCCTGAACACTGAAGCTTTCTTT. Residues: CASSQQGLNTEAFF.

This chain uses TRBV6-6 with TRBJ2-7; 9 positions match TRBD2. Germline V gene lookup returns CDR1 MNHNY and CDR2 SVGAGI (reference sequence). V lost 2 bases and J lost 2; bases outside the gene matches: 1. The CDR3 runs 14 residues. Written as DNA, the CDR3 is TGTGCCAGCAGTTACCAGCGGGGGGCCTACGAGCAGTACTTC. This translates into CASSYQRGAYEQYF.

This clone turned up a few times. V is TRBV9 and J is TRBJ2-2; D not certain. The CDR3 loop spans 15 amino acids. V was shortened by 0 bases and J by 1 base, with 7 bases between the two germline ends. Germline assignment: CDR1 SGDLS and CDR2 YYNGEE. The DNA for the CDR3 is TGTGCCAGCAGCGTAGCACAAAGGAACACCGGGGAGCTGTTTTTT. Amino acid sequence: CASSVAQRNTGELFF.

The chain has TRBV6-5 and TRBJ1-5, with 9 positions matching TRBD1. Per the germline V gene, CDR1 is MNHEY and CDR2 is SVGAGI. V gave up 7 bases and J gave up 3 bases; unmatched junction bases: 7. The length of the CDR3 is 15 residues. CDR3 sequence reads: CASILGQGNNQPQHF. CDR3 nucleotide sequence: TGTGCCAGCATCCTAGGACAGGGGAACAATCAGCCCCAGCATTTT.

V usage is TRBV6-5 and J usage is TRBJ1-1, with TRBD1 identical over 7 bases. CDR3 length: 14 residues. V shed 6 bases, J shed 6 bases, and the junction held 10 bases outside the gene matches. CDR1 MNHEY and CDR2 SVGAGI come from the germline V gene. The CDR3 loop reads CASRRDPGGPEAFF. The CDR3, as DNA: TGTGCCAGCAGGAGGGACCCAGGGGGACCTGAAGCTTTCTTT.

The rearrangement links TRBV7-9 to TRBJ1-2; no definite D call. The length of the CDR3 is 16 residues. The V gene lost 3 bases and the J gene lost 2 bases, with 16 bases spanning the gap. Germline assignment: CDR1 SEHNR and CDR2 FQNEAQ (reference sequence). The DNA of the CDR3 is TGTGCCAGCAGCTTCCGTCCAGGAACAGTCAACTATGGCTACACCTTC. This gives the protein CASSFRPGTVNYGYTF.

The J gene is TRBJ1-4, the V gene TRBV5-4; 11 bases map to TRBD1. Germline V gene data show CDR1 as SGHNT and CDR2 as YYREEE (reference sequence). The CDR3 loop spans 14 amino acids. The trim removed 4 bases at V and 7 bases at J, leaving 3 bases unmatched. CDR3 DNA: TGTGCCAGCAGCCCGGGGACAGGGGGTGAAAAACTGTTTTTT. This sequence encodes CASSPGTGGEKLFF.

The gene calls are TRBV30 and TRBJ2-5, with TRBD2 as a possible D gene (7 bases). V lost 5 bases and J 5 bases, leaving 18 bases between the germline ends. CDR1 and CDR2 (germline): GTSNPN, SVGIG (reference sequence). CDR3 length: 14 residues. The CDR3 bases are TGTGCCTGGGGAGGGGCGGGGGCCTGGGAGACCCAGTACTTC. It codes for CAWGGAGAWETQYF.

The chain is built from TRBV9 and TRBJ1-2; 7 bases are a match to TRBD1. Germline V CDR1 and CDR2: SGDLS, YYNGEE. CDR3 length: 15 amino acids. Germline trimming cut 3 bases from V and 5 bases from J; bases unmatched to any gene: 10. CDR3 bases: TGTGCCAGCAGCGAGGGGACAGAACTAGCTTATGGCTACACCTTC. Translated: CASSEGTELAYGYTF.

The J gene is TRBJ1-2, the V gene TRBV28; possible D gene TRBD1, 5 bases. This CDR3 comprises 13 residues. The germline V gene has CDR1 MDHEN and CDR2 SYDVKM. Trimming took off 6 bases at V and 6 bases at J, with 14 bases between the two ends. In DNA, the CDR3 is TGTGCCAGCAGGAGCAGGGTGGTGGATGGCTACACCTTC. It codes for CASRSRVVDGYTF.

The chain couples TRBV2 to TRBJ2-7; 8 bases match TRBD1. With 5 bases clipped from V and 2 bases from J, the junction kept 5 bases outside the gene matches. Germline V gene sequence: CDR1 SNHLY, CDR2 FYNNEI. The CDR3 length is 14 residues. CDR3 DNA sequence: TGTGCCAGCAGTTTCGGACAGGGACCCTACGAGCAGTACTTC. Translation gives CASSFGQGPYEQYF.